The 25 T cell receptor delta chains given below trace back to one sample, sequenced in a study of γδ T cells in repeated Plasmodium falciparum infection (dated by TCRdb to 2020 to 2022). The library was produced with multiplex PCR. The instrument was an Illumina MiSeq. TCRdb reprocessed the public data with the CATT caller; entries with the same nucleotide sequence were combined afterwards. Within this sample are tens of thousands of delta-chain clones, with roughly 0.98% of them counted one time only. The top ten clonotypes cover roughly 9.5% of the sample. For bulk TCR repertoire analysis, Vgamma9/Vdelta2+ and Vdelta2-negative gammadelta T cell populations were flow-sorted out of peripheral blood mononuclear cells. The sequencing input was gamma-delta T cells from blood. These receptors were taken from a pool of human donors (malaria-infected and uninfected, not separated).

This clone was picked up many times. It differs at one base from a far larger clone, so likely a read error. This same CDR3 is encoded by further DNA sequences in the sample. The chain recombines TRDV2 with TRDJ1; TRDD3 might be the D (6 bases). Deletions cut 2 bases from V and 8 bases from J, with 14 bases between. The CDR3 is made up of 13 amino acids. Germline CDR1 is GEAIGNYY and CDR2 is EKD. Here the CDR3 reads CACDRGGRGKLIF. The CDR3 nucleotides read TGTGCCTGTGACAGGGGGGGAAGGGGAAAACTCATCTTT.

In its sample, this clone was seen a few times. This DNA's translation differs at residue 13 from TCRdb's protein, which comes from a much larger clone; a read error is likely, and the protein shown is translated from the DNA. The chain recombines TRDV2 with TRDJ1; 11 bases agree with TRDD3. TCRdb supplies no J gene; here it was assigned by aligning the nucleotide sequence to germline. Germline V gene data show CDR1 as GEAIGNYY and CDR2 as EKD. The CDR3 length is 16 residues. CDR3 sequence reads: CACDTVGDTEPDRLIF. As DNA, the CDR3 is TGTGCCTGTGACACCGTGGGGGATACGGAGCCCGATAGACTCATCTTT.

The table lists this clone with a few counts. The protein TCRdb gives is from a much larger clone and does not agree with this DNA's translation at residue 11, likely a read error; the protein shown here comes from the DNA. The V call is TRDV1, the J call TRDJ1; 10 bases match TRDD3. This CDR3 has 13 residues. The J segment lost 12 bases and the V segment lost 2 bases, leaving 6 bases of the junction unmatched. Germline assignment: CDR1 TSWWSYY and CDR2 QGS. CDR3 in DNA: TGTGCTCTTGGGGAAGAACTGGGGGATGAATTCATCTTT. This encodes CALGEELGDEFIF.

This clone was recorded many times. Other nucleotide sequences in the sample specify the same CDR3. The chain joins TRDV1 to TRDJ1, with TRDD3 matching over 10 bases. Per germline, CDR1 TSWWSYY and CDR2 QGS. The length of the CDR3 is 24 residues. With V trimmed by 0 bases and J by 1 base, 26 bases remained unmatched. The CDR3 DNA is TGTGCTCTTGGGGAACTAAGCCACCAAAGCTGGGGGATAAGGGTAGTCGTTGGCACCGATAAACTCATCTTT. Its protein product is CALGELSHQSWGIRVVVGTDKLIF.

This clone turned up a few times. This is likely an artifact of a read error, given a far larger clone one base away. Other DNA variants within this sample encode the same CDR3. The V gene is TRDV1, the J gene TRDJ1; 12 bases map to TRDD3. The J gene, missing from TCRdb, was assigned here through DNA to germline matching. Germline-derived CDR1 and CDR2 are TSWWSYY and QGS. The junction had 38 bases not matched to a gene; V was cut back by 2 bases and J by 1 base. This CDR3 has 28 amino acids. In nucleotides, the CDR3 is TGTGCTCTTGGGGAATCCACTTTCCTACCGGCCGTGGTGTACTGTGTACTGGGGGATACTCGGTCCACCGATAAACTCATCTTT. Translating gives CALGESTFLPAVVYCVLGDTRSTDKLIF.

This clone has only a few counts. The protein in TCRdb stems from a much larger clone and differs at residue 19 from this DNA's translation, likely a read error; here the protein is translated from the DNA. The chain links TRDV1 to TRDJ1; 10 bases match TRDD3. No J segment appears in TCRdb, so it was assigned here by matching the sequence to germline. This CDR3 is built from 22 residues. Per the germline V gene, CDR1 is TSWWSYY and CDR2 is QGS. Here the CDR3 reads CALGELSYNVLLGDAYTDELIF. CDR3 nucleotide sequence: TGTGCTCTTGGGGAACTAAGCTACAACGTCTTACTGGGGGATGCTTACACCGATGAACTCATCTTT.

There are a few counts of this clone. This DNA's translation and the protein TCRdb lists, from a much larger clone, do not match at residue 12, likely due to a read error; the protein shown is translated from the DNA. The V call is TRDV2, the J call TRDJ1, with 8 bases identical to TRDD3. TCRdb lists no J gene, so it was determined here by aligning the DNA to germline. Germline V CDR1 and CDR2: GEAIGNYY, EKD. This CDR3 is 16 amino acids long. CDR3 nucleotide sequence: TGTGCCTGTGACAGAGTACTGGGGGCCTACACCGGTAAACTCATCTTT. Residues: CACDRVLGAYTGKLIF.

This clone occurred a few times. Translating this DNA gives a protein that differs at residue 16 from the TCRdb one, which belongs to a much larger clone; a read error is likely, and the protein shown is this translation. The rearrangement links TRDV1 to TRDJ1; TRDD3 agrees at 8 bases. Since TCRdb gives no J gene, matching the DNA to germline was used here to assign it. The V and J ends lost 0 bases and 0 bases, in that order; junction bases with no gene match: 30. This CDR3 contains 25 residues. Germline CDR1 reads TSWWSYY; CDR2 reads QGS. DNA for the CDR3: TGTGCTCTTGGGGAACTGTTGACAGCCCTACCCGGTGTACTGGGGGCCACACTGTACACCGATAAACTCATCTTT. It specifies CALGELLTALPGVLGATLYTDKLIF.

In the case of this clone: This probably arose from a read error, given a far larger clone one base away. The sample holds other DNA sequences that translate to the same CDR3. V gene TRDV1 combines with J gene TRDJ1, with D possibly TRDD3 on 8 matching bases. No J gene is reported in TCRdb; it was inferred here by comparing the DNA with germline. The CDR3 is 22 amino acids. Per germline, CDR1 TSWWSYY and CDR2 QGS. The CDR3 is CALGELLVLPVGYAPYTDKLIF. In DNA form, the CDR3 reads TGTGCCCTTGGGGAATTATTGGTCCTTCCTGTGGGATACGCGCCATACACCGATAAACTCATCTTT.

This clone was seen a few times. Translating this DNA gives a protein that differs at residue 11 from the TCRdb one, which belongs to a much larger clone; a read error is likely, and the protein shown is this translation. The chain uses TRDV1 and TRDJ1, with D possibly being TRDD2 or TRDD3 (7 bases each). The CDR3 is made up of 19 amino acids. The germline V gene has CDR1 TSWWSYY and CDR2 QGS. V dropped 4 bases and J dropped 6 bases, with 30 bases sitting between them. CDR3 nucleotide sequence: TGTGCTCTTGGGGTATTCCTACTTGGAACTGAGGGATACAGGAATAAACTCATCTTT. Translation: CALGVFLLGTEGYRNKLIF.

This clone was seen more than once but under ten times. The protein held in TCRdb is that of a much larger clone and does not match this DNA's translation at residue 5, likely because of a read error; the protein shown is translated from the DNA. This sequence joins TRDV2 and TRDJ1; maybe TRDD3 (6 bases). Germline matching of the DNA provided the J gene here, since TCRdb leaves it blank. Germline-derived CDR1 and CDR2 are GEAIGNYY and EKD. V was pared by 5 bases and J by 0 bases, with 18 bases between. The CDR3 is 16 residues long. The CDR3 DNA follows: TGTGCCTGTGTCCCAACGGGGGGGACGTACACCGATAAACTCATCTTT. Translation: CACVPTGGTYTDKLIF.

This clone appeared a few times. The amino acid sequence in TCRdb belongs to a much larger clone and departs from this DNA's translation at residue 13, likely a sequencing read error; the sequence shown is translated from the DNA. Within the sample, other DNA sequences also encode this same CDR3. The chain carries TRDV2 and TRDJ2, with unresolved D. The CDR3 length is 16 residues. In germline, CDR1 is GEAIGNYY, CDR2 EKD. The V gene lost 0 bases and the J gene lost 12 bases, with 22 bases spanning the gap. The CDR3 DNA is TGTGCCTGTGACACCGTATATGGGAGAGGGACTGCAAAACTCTTCTTT. Translated, it gives CACDTVYGRGTAKLFF.

A remark on this clone: The protein that TCRdb holds for this DNA derives from a much larger clone and differs from the translated DNA at residue 6, which likely indicates a read error; the protein shown here is translated from the DNA. The chain has TRDV1 and TRDJ1; D is unclear. TCRdb supplies no J gene; here it was assigned by aligning the nucleotide sequence to germline. The V end was cut by 1 base, the J end by 0 bases, with 9 bases between. CDR3 length: 15 residues. The germline gives CDR1 TSWWSYY, CDR2 QGS. CDR3 bases: TGTGCTCTTGGGGAACCCTTTCCGTACACCGATAAACTCATCTTT. It yields the protein CALGEPFPYTDKLIF.

This clone occurred a few times. Translating this DNA gives a protein that differs at residue 14 from the TCRdb one, which belongs to a much larger clone; a read error is likely, and the protein shown is this translation. The V call is TRDV1, the J call TRDJ1; D gene unclear. TCRdb does not report a J gene; here it was assigned by matching the DNA to germline references. V was pared by 5 bases and J by 2 bases, with 36 bases between. Germline V CDR1 and CDR2: TSWWSYY, QGS. CDR3 length: 22 residues. The CDR3 coding sequence is TGTGCTCTTGGGTTTCAACCGTCCACAGCGGTACTGAGGGCCTTTAAGACCGATAAACTCATCTTT. Translated: CALGFQPSTAVLRAFKTDKLIF.

This clone was detected only a few times. A far larger clone differs by one base, so this is likely a read error. In the same sample, other DNA sequences code for this CDR3. The V call is TRDV1, the J call TRDJ1, with 8 bases aligning to TRDD3. TCRdb gives no J gene; it was assigned here by matching the DNA to germline. The CDR3 runs 21 residues. The germline V gene encodes CDR1 TSWWSYY and CDR2 QGS. The junction had 21 bases not matched to a gene; V was cut back by 3 bases and J by 0 bases. The CDR3 protein is CALGDLDGTGGYVIYTDKLIF. The CDR3 DNA reads TGTGCTCTTGGGGATCTGGACGGTACTGGGGGGTACGTCATATACACCGATAAACTCATCTTT.

At least ten counts were recorded for this clone. Translating this DNA gives a protein that differs at residue 5 from the TCRdb one, which belongs to a much larger clone; a read error is likely, and the protein shown is this translation. The chain uses TRDV1 and TRDJ1, with D possibly TRDD3 on 5 matching bases. This CDR3 contains 16 residues. CDR1 and CDR2 from the germline V gene are TSWWSYY and QGS. V lost 4 bases and J 7 bases, leaving 22 bases between the germline ends. The CDR3 DNA follows: TGTGCTCTTGGGGGATTCTGTACTGGTCCAAGTGTTAAACTCATCTTT. This encodes CALGGFCTGPSVKLIF.

About this clone: The protein held in TCRdb is that of a much larger clone and does not match this DNA's translation at residue 5, likely because of a read error; the protein shown is translated from the DNA. The rearrangement links TRDV1 to TRDJ1; 11 bases map to TRDD3. Since TCRdb gives no J gene, matching the DNA to germline was used here to assign it. CDR1 and CDR2 from the germline V gene are TSWWSYY and QGS. Unmatched junction bases numbered 31, after V lost 4 bases and J lost 0 bases. This CDR3 comprises 25 residues. The CDR3 DNA reads TGTGCTCTTGGGGGACTCCCGTATCCTACCGGCAAAGAACTGGGGGATATCTCAGACACCGATAAACTCATCTTT. It codes for CALGGLPYPTGKELGDISDTDKLIF.

In its sample, this clone was seen a few times. TCRdb shows a much larger clone's protein in place of this DNA's translation, and the two differ at residue 5, likely through a read error; the protein shown is translated from the DNA. CDR3 protein: CALGDLLRSELSSKLIF. DNA for the CDR3: TGTGCTCTTGGGGACCTCCTACGGTCGGAACTGTCTAGCAAACTCATCTTT. The gene calls are TRDV1 and TRDJ1, with a possible D match to TRDD2 (6 bases). Germline assignment: CDR1 TSWWSYY and CDR2 QGS. V was clipped by 3 bases and J by 8 bases, with 25 bases between them. The CDR3 consists of 17 residues.

To note about this clone: One junction end disagrees with the germline gene, perhaps due to a read error. V gene TRDV1 combines with J gene TRDJ1; TRDD3 matches 8 bases. The J gene is absent in TCRdb and was assigned here via DNA matching to germline. Germline V gene lookup returns CDR1 TSWWSYY and CDR2 QGS. The CDR3 loop spans 18 amino acids. CDR3 protein: CSGGRLKKSLRYTDKLIF. CDR3 bases: TGCTCTGGGGGAAGACTTAAAAAGTCCCTCCGGTACACCGATAAACTCATCTTT.

This clone was seen a handful of times. TCRdb assigns this DNA the protein of a much larger clone, which departs from its translation at residue 6; this likely reflects a read error, and the protein shown comes from translating the DNA. V is TRDV2 and J is TRDJ1, with TRDD3 as a possible D gene (5 bases). TCRdb lists no J gene, so it was determined here by aligning the DNA to germline. Trimming removed 2 bases from V and 2 bases from J, with 17 bases in between. Germline V gene lookup returns CDR1 GEAIGNYY and CDR2 EKD. The CDR3 runs 16 residues. The chain's CDR3 is CACDSAAQDRTDKLIF. The CDR3 nucleotides read TGTGCCTGTGACAGCGCCGCCCAGGATAGGACCGATAAACTCATCTTT.

Only a few counts were recorded for this clone. The protein that TCRdb holds for this DNA derives from a much larger clone and differs from the translated DNA at residue 3, which likely indicates a read error; the protein shown here is translated from the DNA. The V call is TRDV2, the J call TRDJ1, with TRDD3 identical over 8 bases. The J gene, not given by TCRdb, was assigned here from a germline match of the nucleotide sequence. From germline, CDR1 is GEAIGNYY and CDR2 EKD. The CDR3 totals 16 residues. Written as DNA, the CDR3 is TGTGCCTATGACGAATCCACTGGGGGCTCACCCGATAAACTCATCTTT. This sequence encodes CAYDESTGGSPDKLIF.

This clone came up many times. This sequence is one base from a far larger clone and is likely a read error. The chain joins TRDV1 to TRDJ1, with a tentative D call TRDD2 (5 bases). The CDR3 spans 22 residues. Germline CDR1 and CDR2: TSWWSYY and QGS. The CDR3 region is CALGDALPAKNRYPQYTDKLTF. The CDR3 nucleotides read TGTGCTCTTGGGGATGCTCTTCCCGCGAAAAATCGGTACCCCCAGTACACCGATAAACTCACCTTT.

Concerning this clone: A read error likely explains this, since a far larger clone differs by one base. At the DNA level, this CDR3 is encoded by other sequences in the same sample as well. CDR3 DNA: TGTGCCTGTGACCCTTCTCATTCCCGACCAGGTGGCGATAATAAACTCATCTTT. This translates into CACDPSHSRPGGDNKLIF. This chain joins TRDV2 and TRDJ1; weak D call: TRDD2 (5 bases). Assignment of the J gene here rests on matching the DNA to germline, because TCRdb gives none. The CDR3 totals 18 residues. V dropped 3 bases and J dropped 6 bases, with 28 bases sitting between them. CDR1 is GEAIGNYY and CDR2 is EKD in the germline V gene.

This clone showed up just a few times. TCRdb's protein, taken from a much larger clone, differs from this DNA's translation at residue 9, likely owing to a read error; the protein displayed comes from the DNA. V is TRDV2 and J is TRDJ1, with a weak D call TRDD3 (6 bases). The CDR3 runs 16 residues. Trimming shortened V by 3 bases and J by 0 bases, and 16 bases separated the two germline ends. Germline assignment: CDR1 GEAIGNYY and CDR2 EKD. In DNA form, the CDR3 reads TGTGCCTGTGACCGCCTAGGATACCGTAACACCGATAAACTCATCTTT. It encodes CACDRLGYRNTDKLIF.

Only a few counts were recorded for this clone. TCRdb attributes to this sequence the protein of a much larger clone, which differs from the DNA translation at residue 17; a read error is likely, and the protein displayed is translated from the DNA. The V gene call reads TRDV2; no J gene was called; the listed D gene, TRDD3, was not tested against the DNA. The V gene's germline CDR1 is GEAIGNYY and CDR2 EKD. The CDR3 spans 18 residues. CDR3 amino acids: CACDTVGMGDTRIGELTF. CDR3 coding DNA: TGTGCCTGTGACACCGTCGGGATGGGGGATACCCGTATCGGCGAGCTCACCTTT.